This T cell receptor (beta chain) was recovered during a study of T cell responses to AZD1222 COVID-19 vaccine. The assay was immunoSEQ multiplex PCR, and TCRdb's table has in-frame clones only and misses some. The table records 93,000 or so clones, 90% of them present only once. Study conclusions and caveats: The donor group comprised mostly white British people and more females; the analysis possibly underestimated clonal diversity. No day 14 peak samples; only post-peak repertoires were characterized.

This clone showed up just once. Antigen: not known. There are 13 residues in the CDR3. V was pared by 6 bases and J by 5 bases, with 11 bases between. Per the germline V gene, CDR1 is LNHDA and CDR2 is SQIVND (reference sequence). Material: peripheral blood, obtained on day 0 of AZD1222 vaccination. The rearrangement uses TRBV19 and TRBJ2-1; D remains ambiguous. This TCR was sampled from an adult in good health. The CDR3 reads CASREAHHNEQFF. CDR3 nucleotides: TGTGCCAGTAGAGAGGCCCACCACAATGAGCAGTTCTTC.